The clone carrying this TCR beta chain has a handful of counts. Sequencing was performed with immunoSEQ multiplex PCR; in TCRdb, only in-frame clones are kept and a portion is missing. The data show roughly 150,000 clones, around 81% seen once. This record belongs to a study of blood T cell repertoires in COVID-19. At the level of the study: Spain, Italy and the United States supplied samples that represented acute and convalescent COVID-19.

CDR3 length: 17 residues. Trimming took 5 bases from V and 1 from J; bases not matched to a gene: 9. Germline assignment: CDR1 SGHTA and CDR2 FQGNSA. The clonotype originates from a man in his 70s who had recovered from COVID-19. Sample: peripheral blood. The rearrangement uses TRBV7-2 and TRBJ2-3, with 10 bases lining up with TRBD2. The CDR3 nucleotides read TGTGCCAGCAGCATCTCTAGCGGGAGATGGGGCACAGATACGCAGTATTTT. Translation: CASSISSGRWGTDTQYF.